This TCR beta chain emerged from a study of blood T cells in healthy people across ages. Across the study: Template switching picked up about one barcoded beta molecule for each two T cells.

With regard to this clonotype: What it binds is unknown.

Roughly 10 milliliters of peripheral blood were drawn from each donor. Through a sample-barcoded 5' primer and a J-beta primer mix, a second PCR was run for roughly 7 to 12 cycles. TCRdb fed the 5' RACE reads into MiXCR, producing one record per CDR3 protein. The repertoire has roughly 650,000 distinct CDR3 sequences, about 30% of them found once; the top ten carry about 16%. Findings of the study overall: Significant beta diversity loss was already apparent by age about 42, declining roughly linearly. Long-lived donors carried more naive CD4+ cells and greater diversity than aged donors.

CDR3 length: 14 amino acids. The germline CDR1 and CDR2 sequences are LNHNV and YYDKDF (reference sequence). The ends were cut back, 0 bases at V and 5 bases at J, with 7 bases in the middle. This TCR was recovered from a woman of 80 years or more in good health. Sequenced: blood. The chain employs TRBV15 and TRBJ2-2; maybe TRBD2 (6 bases). CDR3 bases: TGTGCCACCAGCAGAGATCTAGCGACCGGGGAGCTGTTTTTT. Its protein product is CATSRDLATGELFF.